The T cell receptor beta chain described here comes from a study of blood T cells in healthy people across ages. CDR3 length: 14 residues. CDR1 MNHNY and CDR2 SVGAGI come from the germline V gene (reference sequence). V was trimmed by 7 bases and J by 6 bases, leaving 18 bases between them. The authors ran a second PCR of 7 to 11 cycles using a sample-barcoded 5' primer and a J-beta primer mix. Using its own MiXCR run on the 5' RACE reads, TCRdb lists one record per CDR3 protein. Among hundreds of thousands of distinct CDR3 sequences listed, roughly 25% were seen once. The data were also submitted as part of a second study, on T cells of mothers and their children.

This TCR was sampled from a boy younger than 18 in good health. This chain uses TRBV6-6 with TRBJ1-1; D not resolved. The material sequenced was blood. CDR3 nucleotide sequence: TGTGCCAGCACCATGGCTGGACTGATGGCTGAAGCTTTCTTT. Translation gives CASTMAGLMAEAFF.